One sample yielded the 10 T cell receptor beta chains listed below, sequenced in a study of shared clonotypes between healthy human individuals. Only CD45RO-negative cells positively selected for CCR7 counted as naive CD8 cells, so terminally differentiated effector memory CD45RA+ cells were excluded. Method: immunoSEQ multiplex PCR; TCRdb's copy keeps in-frame clones and lacks some. The sample has some 630,000 clones, approximately 96% seen once. Specimen: naive CD8+ T cells sorted from blood. The receptors originated from a woman in her 30s in good health.

This CDR3 is CASSYGYSYEQYF. CDR3 in DNA: TGTGCCAGCAGTTACGGGTATTCCTACGAGCAGTACTTC. V is TRBV6-5 and J is TRBJ2-7; no clear D. The CDR3 runs 13 residues. In germline, CDR1 is MNHEY, CDR2 SVGAGI. V was cut by 2 bases and J by 1 base, with 6 bases left in between.

The J gene is TRBJ2-7, the V gene TRBV14, with D possibly being TRBD1 or TRBD2 (6 bases each). Germline V gene sequence: CDR1 SGHDN, CDR2 FVKESK. V lost 4 bases to trimming and J lost 6 bases, with 19 bases between them. This CDR3 region has 15 residues. The DNA of the CDR3 is TGTGCCAGCAGCCTCACAACAGGGAGGATAGGCGAGCAGTACTTC. Residues: CASSLTTGRIGEQYF. Full variable domain (rest looked up from reference TRBV14 and TRBJ2-7): EAGVTQFPSHSVIEKGQTVTLRCDPISGHDNLYWYRRVMGKEIKFLLHFVKESKQDESGMPNNRFLAERTGGTYSTLKVQPAELEDSGVYFCASSLTTGRIGEQYFGPGTRLTVT.

V and J are TRBV27 and TRBJ2-7; no reliable D call. V was clipped by 6 bases and J by 10 bases, with 13 bases between them. The CDR3 has 11 amino acids. In germline, CDR1 is MNHEY, CDR2 SMNVEV (reference sequence). CDR3 residues: CASSPTVVQYF. In nucleotides, the CDR3 is TGTGCCAGCAGCCCGACTGTGGTTCAGTACTTC.

This clone was counted once. V and J are TRBV5-8 and TRBJ2-7; D might be TRBD1 or TRBD2, each matching 6 bases. V gave up 0 bases and J gave up 3 bases, with 10 bases separating them. CDR3 length equals 14 residues. CDR1 and CDR2 (germline): SGHTS, YDEGEE. CDR3 residues: CASSLVGGGYEQYF. CDR3 coding DNA: TGTGCCAGCAGCTTGGTTGGAGGGGGCTACGAGCAGTACTTC.

This chain joins TRBV27 and TRBJ2-7; possible D gene TRBD2, 6 bases. From germline, CDR1 is MNHEY and CDR2 SMNVEV (reference sequence). With 3 bases removed from V and 3 bases from J, the gap between germline ends came to 12 bases. This CDR3 has 14 amino acids. The CDR3 region has the DNA TGTGCCAGCAGTTTGCAGGCTAGCGACTACGAGCAGTACTTC. Encoded protein: CASSLQASDYEQYF.

CDR3 sequence: CASSPSEGYYEQYF. In nucleotides, the CDR3 is TGTGCCAGCAGCCCGTCGGAAGGGTACTACGAGCAGTACTTC. The chain uses TRBV5-4 and TRBJ2-7; D gene unclear. Germline V gene sequence: CDR1 SGHNT, CDR2 YYREEE (reference sequence). Trimming stripped 4 bases from V and 3 bases from J, with 14 bases between. This CDR3 has 14 residues.

A word on this clone: The sample carries other DNA sequences with the same CDR3. The rearrangement uses TRBV28 and TRBJ2-2; D call uncertain. The V end was cut by 5 bases, the J end by 0 bases, with 4 bases between. Germline lookup yields CDR1 MDHEN and CDR2 SYDVKM. The CDR3 totals 13 residues. CDR3 residues: CASSLTNTGELFF. CDR3 DNA: TGTGCCAGCAGTCTTACGAACACCGGGGAGCTGTTTTTT.

The chain has TRBV6-6 and TRBJ2-5; 13 positions agree with TRBD2. Germline V gives CDR1 MNHNY, CDR2 SVGAGI (reference sequence). The CDR3 sequence is 15 residues long. Trimming removed 5 bases from V and 5 bases from J; junction bases left unmatched: 5. DNA of the CDR3: TGTGCCAGCAGTACCGGGACTAGCGGGACGGAGACCCAGTACTTC. It specifies CASSTGTSGTETQYF.

The chain links TRBV4-2 to TRBJ2-1, with 10 bases identical to TRBD1. Germline V CDR1 and CDR2: LGHNA, YNFKEQ. V gave up 1 base and J gave up 4 bases; unmatched junction bases: 4. The CDR3 has 16 amino acids. The CDR3 loop is CASSQVGTGEYNEQFF. The DNA for the CDR3 is TGTGCCAGCAGCCAAGTTGGGACAGGGGAATACAATGAGCAGTTCTTC.

The rearrangement uses TRBV28 and TRBJ2-7, with 11 bases lining up with TRBD1. CDR1 and CDR2 from the germline V gene are MDHEN and SYDVKM. Losses at the gene ends were 4 bases for V and 5 bases for J; bases not matched to a gene: 4. The CDR3 is 14 amino acids. CDR3 sequence: CASSWDRGSNEQYF. DNA for the CDR3: TGTGCCAGCAGTTGGGACAGGGGGTCCAACGAGCAGTACTTC.